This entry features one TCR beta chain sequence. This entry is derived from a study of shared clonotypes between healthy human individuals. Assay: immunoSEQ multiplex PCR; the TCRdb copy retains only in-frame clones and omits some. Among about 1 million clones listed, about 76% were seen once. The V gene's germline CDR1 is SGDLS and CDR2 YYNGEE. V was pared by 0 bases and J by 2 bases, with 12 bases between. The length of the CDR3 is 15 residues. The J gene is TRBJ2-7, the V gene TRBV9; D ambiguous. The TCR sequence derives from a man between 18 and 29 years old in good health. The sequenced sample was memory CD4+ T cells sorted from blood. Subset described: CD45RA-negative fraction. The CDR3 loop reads CASSVAHGLPYEQYF. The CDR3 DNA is TGTGCCAGCAGCGTAGCTCACGGTTTGCCCTACGAGCAGTACTTC.